The clone carrying this T cell receptor beta chain was counted a few times. Its antigen remains unidentified. Donors were all healthy Caucasians. Germline V gives CDR1 DFQATT, CDR2 SNEGSKA (reference sequence). V was cut by 3 bases and J by 3 bases, with 12 bases left in between. The CDR3 runs 14 residues. These data belong to a study of identical twins. Study conclusions and caveats: Beta out-of-frame sequences displayed a weaker excess of sharing between twins. Its conclusions, products of cross-sectional statistical analysis, did not come from following the same donors.

TCRdb re-analysed the 5' RACE reads in MiXCR, keeping a single row per CDR3 protein. Counted here are hundreds of thousands of distinct CDR3 sequences, roughly an eighth occurring once; the ten biggest clones make up 7.2%. These data were also reused for a study on yellow fever vaccine responses in identical twins. That source reports: Twins' vaccine T cell response reportedly gave the appearance of partial convergence and partial personalization.

This chain links TRBV20-1 with TRBJ2-1; D is uncertain. Sequenced sample: CD8+ T cells sorted from blood. The clonotype originates from a woman aged 18-29 years in good health. Here the CDR3 reads CSARVRPVYNEQFF. In nucleotides, the CDR3 is TGCAGTGCTAGGGTAAGGCCCGTCTACAATGAGCAGTTCTTC.